These 6 T cell receptor beta chains originate from one sample sequenced in a study of beta chain features in type 1 diabetes. Sequenced material consisted of expressed TCRB transcripts (all of the isolated RNA was reverse transcribed). Here immunoSEQ multiplex PCR was the method, and the copy in TCRdb shows in-frame clones only, minus some. The table shows 38,000 or so clones, with around 60% occurring only once. Material: Tregs from blood. The receptors shown here come from a woman aged 30 to 39 in good health.

The chain couples TRBV7-9 to TRBJ1-1; D ambiguous. With 5 bases removed from V and 11 bases from J, the gap between germline ends came to 15 bases. CDR1 and CDR2 (germline): SEHNR, FQNEAQ (reference sequence). This CDR3 comprises 12 residues. The CDR3 here is CASSRGPTAAFF. In DNA, the CDR3 is TGTGCCAGCAGCCGCGGGCCGACCGCGGCTTTCTTT.

CDR3 sequence: CAWSFRTVYTF. DNA for the CDR3: TGTGCCTGGAGTTTCAGGACTGTCTACACCTTC. V and J are TRBV30 and TRBJ1-2; no reliable D call. The V end was cut by 2 bases, the J end by 10 bases, with 11 bases between. The germline gives CDR1 GTSNPN, CDR2 SVGIG (reference sequence). The CDR3 is 11 amino acids.

Points on this clone: Germline and junction disagree at one end, which may indicate a read error. J is TRBJ2-3 and V is TRBV30, with TRBD2 matching 10 bases. Germline CDR1 is GTSNPN and CDR2 is SVGIG (reference sequence). The CDR3 loop spans 15 amino acids. CDR3 sequence: CVWSPSGSGGDTQYF. Written as DNA, the CDR3 is TGTGTCTGGAGTCCTAGCGGGAGTGGTGGAGATACGCAGTATTTT.

The genes are TRBV5-5 and TRBJ2-1, with TRBD2 matching 10 bases. This CDR3 has 17 amino acids. Unmatched junction bases numbered 19, after V lost 6 bases and J lost 10 bases. The germline V gene has CDR1 SGHKS and CDR2 YYEKEE (reference sequence). In DNA, the CDR3 is TGTGCCAGCAATCCTGTTCTAGCGGGAGCTCAAAGGGGGGAGCAGTTCTTC. This codes for CASNPVLAGAQRGEQFF.

The chain combines TRBV6-5 with TRBJ1-1, with no clear D. V dropped 5 bases and J dropped 7 bases, with 14 bases sitting between them. The CDR3 has 13 amino acids. CDR1 and CDR2 (germline): MNHEY, SVGAGI. The CDR3 region has the DNA TGTGCCAGCAGTGTTAATCGGGAGGGTGAAGCTTTCTTT. Translation gives CASSVNREGEAFF.

There are a few counts of this clone. This chain uses TRBV7-9 with TRBJ2-1; unclear D gene. Trimming shortened V by 2 bases and J by 5 bases, and 10 bases separated the two germline ends. The V gene's germline CDR1 is SEHNR and CDR2 FQNEAQ (reference sequence). CDR3 length equals 14 residues. CDR3 region: CASSLTPRDNEQFF. CDR3 nucleotides: TGTGCCAGCAGCTTAACCCCTAGAGACAATGAGCAGTTCTTC.